This T cell receptor (beta chain) originates from a study of CD8 T cells in Susac syndrome. Study-level background: Among sequenced Susac syndrome patients, more than five had active disease and under ten were in remission.

About 0.5 to 1 ug RNA was reverse transcribed with random hexamers. TCRdb reprocessed the immunoSEQ multiplex PCR reads via MiXCR and lists one record per CDR3 protein. The sample shows more than 200,000 distinct CDR3 sequences, approximately 94% of them seen only once. Sequencing targeted TCR beta in T cells from blood (CD8+ and CD4+). This CDR3 has 14 residues. In germline, CDR1 is DFQATT, CDR2 SNEGSKA (reference sequence). V lost 8 bases and J 3 bases, leaving 20 bases between the germline ends. The chain recombines TRBV20-1 with TRBJ2-7; D call uncertain. The specimen was CD4+ T cells from PBMCs. This sequence originates from a human donor with Susac syndrome. The CDR3 here is CSPYLPEANYEQYF. CDR3 DNA sequence: TGCAGTCCCTACTTACCAGAAGCGAACTACGAGCAGTACTTC.